The following is a TCR beta chain sequence with its context. The antigen it recognizes is unknown. Base-call qualities are not available, and no considerably larger clone is one nucleotide away. The sample is drawn from a study of T cell responses to AZD1222 COVID-19 vaccine (dated by TCRdb to the early 2020s). Concerning the study at large: A total of approximately 230 trial participants underwent TCR sequencing, of whom 207 received two doses of AZD1222 and about 26 received two doses of the MenACWY control vaccine. Trial participants were enrolled into age subgroups of 18-55, 56-69 and 70-plus years, which contained around 140, 26 and 57 TCR-sequenced participants, respectively.

The time point label here, explained by the study, means: about 28 days (+/-7) after the second vaccine dose. AZD1222 recipients whose second dose came at about 4 weeks and those whose second dose came at about 12 weeks were combined into one group, since spike-specific TCR depth and breadth did not differ between the two schedules. Vaccinee samples were obtained from the UK trials COV001 and COV002, which included a single-blind randomized controlled phase 2/3 trial of AZD1222 (ChAdOx1 nCoV-19) in healthy adults. For TCRbeta chain sequencing, PBMC samples were collected from trial participants at day 0 and at day 28 after the second dose. What the research found in general, with its limitations: Because no day 14 peak-response samples were available, repertoires were characterized only after the peak T cell response. CD4 TCRs associated with the vaccine covered the entire spike protein, and the dominant responses were in regions 160-218 and 743-854. The 56-69-year group was small, and its depth increase did not reach significance, likely because of low power. After two AZD1222 doses, both the breadth and the depth of spike-specific TCRs were significantly higher than at day 0 and than in MenACWY recipients. Conclusions about previously exposed vaccinees are limited because only a handful of AZD1222 recipients were SARS-CoV-2 seropositive at baseline. Reportedly, almost half of the unique spike-specific TCRs recognized epitopes lying outside the regions that are mutated in the B.1.351 and B.1.1.7 variants. Participants were mostly white British, with more females than males. The authors suggested clonal diversity may have been underestimated.

The CDR3 regions of human TCRbeta chains were analyzed by immunosequencing. On the authors' methods: Repertoire TCRs were matched against a reference library of SARS-CoV-2-specific TCRs generated with the MIRA antigen-specificity platform. Breadth meant the fraction of unique TCRs that were SARS-CoV-2-associated, whereas depth meant the fraction of total T cells that were SARS-CoV-2-associated. Using the MIRA data, each spike-specific TCR was mapped to the spike region that the TCR reacts to and placed in a CD4 or CD8 class. Log10-transformed breadth and depth values were compared by one-way ANOVA with Sidak's multiple comparisons tests. The table comes from immuneACCESS by way of TCRdb, which keeps in-frame sequences with V and J called. Part of the clones is missing from these tables; in studies checked, under half for an unresolved V gene and the rest for unknown reasons. D and trimming were read from the DNA, whereas the V and J calls and clone size are those reported in that table. This sample has under 200,000 clones in its table, and about 88% of those were observed once. Of the sample, 20% to 30% falls within the top ten clones.

The CDR3 runs 14 residues from the cysteine to the phenylalanine. Only the CDR3 DNA stays, 42 bases, in frame from base 1. CDR1 and CDR2 are read off the germline V gene as SGHRS and YFSETQ. V is cut by 3 bases and J by 1 base, and the space between the germline ends is 10 bases. This sequence was found in an adult who received the AZD1222 COVID-19 vaccine. Sequencing used peripheral blood, obtained 28 days after the second AZD1222 dose. The V and J segments used are TRBV5-1 and TRBJ1-1; TRBD1 could be the D gene, as 5 bases match. The CDR3 has the sequence CASSSVQGNTEAFF. The nucleotide sequence is TGCGCCAGCAGCTCTGTCCAGGGGAACACTGAAGCTTTCTTT.